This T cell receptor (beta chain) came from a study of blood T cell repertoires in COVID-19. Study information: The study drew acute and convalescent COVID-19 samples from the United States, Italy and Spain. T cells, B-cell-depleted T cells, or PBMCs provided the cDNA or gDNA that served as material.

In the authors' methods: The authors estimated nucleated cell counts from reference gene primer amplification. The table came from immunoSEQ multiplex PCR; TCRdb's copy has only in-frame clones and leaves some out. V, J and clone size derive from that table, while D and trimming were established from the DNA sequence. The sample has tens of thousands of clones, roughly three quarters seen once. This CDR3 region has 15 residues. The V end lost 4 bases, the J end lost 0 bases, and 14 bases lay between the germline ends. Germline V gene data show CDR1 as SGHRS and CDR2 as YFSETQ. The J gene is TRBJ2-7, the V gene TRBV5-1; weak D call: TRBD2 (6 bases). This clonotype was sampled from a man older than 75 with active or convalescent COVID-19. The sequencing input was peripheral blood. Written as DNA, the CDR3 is TGCGCCAGCAGCGGAAAAAGCGGGCTCTCCTACGAGCAGTACTTC. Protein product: CASSGKSGLSYEQYF.